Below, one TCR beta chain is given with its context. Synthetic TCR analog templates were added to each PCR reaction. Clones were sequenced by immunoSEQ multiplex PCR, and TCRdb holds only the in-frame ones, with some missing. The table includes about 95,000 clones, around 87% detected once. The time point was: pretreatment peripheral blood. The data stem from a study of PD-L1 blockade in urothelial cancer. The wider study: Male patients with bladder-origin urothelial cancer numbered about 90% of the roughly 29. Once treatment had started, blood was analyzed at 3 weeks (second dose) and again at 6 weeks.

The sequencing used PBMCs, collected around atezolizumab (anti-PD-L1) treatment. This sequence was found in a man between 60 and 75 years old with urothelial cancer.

CDR3 coding DNA: TGTGCCAGCAGTAAAGGAGGCTACCATAACTATGGCTACACCTTC. Amino acid sequence: CASSKGGYHNYGYTF. The rearrangement uses TRBV25-1 and TRBJ1-2; the D is unclear. This CDR3 spans 15 amino acids. V was pared by 5 bases and J by 1 base, with 14 bases between. CDR1 is MGHDK, CDR2 SYGVNS, per germline.